This T cell receptor (beta chain) was recovered during a study of a mutant IDH1 vaccine in newly diagnosed glioma. Study background: Most had both radiotherapy and temozolomide beforehand; others had only one.

TCRdb keeps only in-frame clones here, not all; method: immunoSEQ multiplex PCR. This table holds about 88,000 clones, over 75% found once. Trimming removed 0 bases from V and 8 bases from J, with 10 bases in between. Germline CDR1 KGHSH, CDR2 LQKENI. The CDR3 extends over 14 amino acids. General study points: Shifts in the top peripheral T cell clonotypes seemed unrelated to pseudoprogression. Among patients, 93.3% showed immune responses induced by the vaccine.

Stated time point: baseline, week 1 (first vaccination visit). Treatment in this sample: pre-vaccination baseline after standard-of-care therapy. There were new WHO grade 3 or 4 astrocytomas in the donors, and these were IDH1-mutant and ATRX-lost. Concerning this clone: Antigen unknown.

This clonotype was obtained from a man aged 35 to 55 with glioma. Some clones in this sample may be carry-over from other donors' samples. This chain connects TRBV18 to TRBJ1-4; D gene uncertain. Here the sequenced sample was PBMCs, taken from a glioma patient treated with radiotherapy, temozolomide or both. This CDR3 reads CASSPPVGLEKLFF. CDR3 nucleotides: TGTGCCAGCTCACCACCGGTTGGTCTCGAAAAACTGTTTTTT.